The entry below describes one T cell receptor beta chain. Study processing details: Using reference gene primer amplification, nucleated cell counts were estimated. Some clones are missing from TCRdb's copy, which holds only in-frame ones; the method was immunoSEQ multiplex PCR. For V, J and clone size, that table is used; D and trimming come from the DNA. The data show 130,000 to 150,000 clones, approximately 82% seen once. The data originate from a study of blood T cell repertoires in COVID-19. Across the study: Samples came from the United States, Italy and Spain, spanning acute and convalescent COVID-19. T cells, B-cell-depleted T cells, or PBMCs supplied cDNA or gDNA.

Sequenced: peripheral blood. The origin of this receptor is a man between 60 and 75 years old with active or convalescent COVID-19.

The CDR3 protein is CASSLTVWTESTGELFF. The CDR3 region has the DNA TGTGCCAGCAGCTTAACAGTATGGACAGAGAGCACCGGGGAGCTGTTTTTT. The rearrangement joins TRBV7-9 to TRBJ2-2; maybe TRBD1 (6 bases). The CDR3 is 17 amino acids. The germline V and J ends were trimmed by 2 bases and 4 bases, with 17 bases remaining between them. Germline CDR1 reads SEHNR; CDR2 reads FQNEAQ (reference sequence).